These T cell receptor beta chains were read from a single sample in a study of T cell responses to AZD1222 COVID-19 vaccine. Assay used: immunoSEQ multiplex PCR; TCRdb lists only in-frame clones, some missing. Of approximately 64,000 clones listed, 80% to 95% were seen once; the top ten hold over 5.5%. Sequences were derived from peripheral blood, sampled 28 days after the second dose of the MenACWY control vaccine. Source of these receptors: an adult who received the MenACWY meningococcal vaccine as a control. The CDR3 runs from the conserved cysteine through the conserved F or W. The D gene is left open where the match is weak. For some rows the clone size is stated as once, few or many, or as a class when expanded; others skip it.

J,D,V,size,DNA,CDR3
TRBJ2-3,TRBD1,TRBV9,NA,TGTGCCAGCAGCGTAGGGACAGGGCCTACAGATACGCAGTATTTT,CASSVGTGPTDTQYF
TRBJ1-4,TRBD1,TRBV28,few,TGTGCCAGCAGCCGGGACAGGTTACCCGAAAAACTGTTTTTT,CASSRDRLPEKLFF
TRBJ1-5,NA,TRBV7-9,NA,TGTGCCAGCAGCTCTGCGAACACCAATCAGCCCCAGCATTTT,CASSSANTNQPQHF
TRBJ2-1,TRBD2,TRBV7-9,once,TGTGCCAGCAGCCCAGGGACTAGCCGCTATGAGCAGTTCTTC,CASSPGTSRYEQFF
TRBJ2-2,NA,TRBV27,few,TGTGCCAGCAGTTTCGGCACGAACACCGGGGAGCTGTTTTTT,CASSFGTNTGELFF
TRBJ2-5,NA,TRBV6-2/TRBV6-3,NA,TGTGCCAGCAGTCGGCAGCCAGAGACCCAGTACTTC,CASSRQPETQYF
TRBJ1-3,NA,TRBV2,NA,TGTGCCAGCAGTGTATCACAGATTGGAAACACCATATATTTT,CASSVSQIGNTIYF
TRBJ1-1,NA,TRBV28,NA,TGTGCCAGCAGTGTTACTAGGGGTATGAACACTGAAGCTTTCTTT,CASSVTRGMNTEAFF
TRBJ1-1,NA,TRBV13,NA,TGTGCCAGCAGCTTAGGTTATGATGAAGCTTTCTTT,CASSLGYDEAFF
TRBJ1-2,NA,TRBV18,NA,TGTGCCAGCTCACGATCACTACGGGACGGGAACTATGGCTACACCTTC,CASSRSLRDGNYGYTF